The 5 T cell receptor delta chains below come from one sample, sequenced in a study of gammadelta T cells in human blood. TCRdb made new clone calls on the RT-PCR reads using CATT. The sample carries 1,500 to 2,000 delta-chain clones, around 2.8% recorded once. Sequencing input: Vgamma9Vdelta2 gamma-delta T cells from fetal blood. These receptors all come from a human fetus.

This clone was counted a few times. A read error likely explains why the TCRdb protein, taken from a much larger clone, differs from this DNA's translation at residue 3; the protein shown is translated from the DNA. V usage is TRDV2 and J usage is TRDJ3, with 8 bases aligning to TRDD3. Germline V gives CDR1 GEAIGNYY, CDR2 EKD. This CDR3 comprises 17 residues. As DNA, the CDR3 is TGTGCCCGTGACACCTGGGGGAGCTCCTGGGACACCCGACAGATGTTTTTC. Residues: CARDTWGSSWDTRQMFF.

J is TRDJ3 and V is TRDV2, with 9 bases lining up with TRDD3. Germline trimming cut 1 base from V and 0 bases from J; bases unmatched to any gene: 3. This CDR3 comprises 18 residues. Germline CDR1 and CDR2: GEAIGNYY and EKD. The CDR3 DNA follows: TGTGCCTGTGACACAATACTGGGGGACTCCTGGGACACCCGACAGATGTTTTTC. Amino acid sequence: CACDTILGDSWDTRQMFF.

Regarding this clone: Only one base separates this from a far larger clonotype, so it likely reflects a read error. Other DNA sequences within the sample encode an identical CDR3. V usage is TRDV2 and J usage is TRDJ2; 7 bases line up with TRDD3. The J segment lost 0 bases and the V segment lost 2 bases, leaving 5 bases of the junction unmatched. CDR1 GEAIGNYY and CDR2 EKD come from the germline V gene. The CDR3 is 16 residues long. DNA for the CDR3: TGTGCCTGTGACATACTTGGGGATACTTTGACAGCACAACTCTTCTTT. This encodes CACDILGDTLTAQLFF.

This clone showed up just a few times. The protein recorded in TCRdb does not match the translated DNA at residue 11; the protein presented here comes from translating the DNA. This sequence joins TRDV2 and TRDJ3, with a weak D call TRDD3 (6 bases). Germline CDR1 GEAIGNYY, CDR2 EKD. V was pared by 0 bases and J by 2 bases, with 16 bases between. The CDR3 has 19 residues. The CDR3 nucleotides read TGTGCCTGTGACACCGTGACTTCTGGGGACCCCTGGGACACCCGACAGATGTTTTTC. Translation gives CACDTVTSGDPWDTRQMFF.

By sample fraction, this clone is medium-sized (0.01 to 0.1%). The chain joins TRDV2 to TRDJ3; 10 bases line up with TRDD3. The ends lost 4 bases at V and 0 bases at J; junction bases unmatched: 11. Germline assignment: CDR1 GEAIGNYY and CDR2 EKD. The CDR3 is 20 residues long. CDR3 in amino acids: CACDTYWGIFSSWDTRQMFF. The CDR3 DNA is TGTGCCTGTGATACGTACTGGGGGATTTTCAGCTCCTGGGACACCCGACAGATGTTTTTC.